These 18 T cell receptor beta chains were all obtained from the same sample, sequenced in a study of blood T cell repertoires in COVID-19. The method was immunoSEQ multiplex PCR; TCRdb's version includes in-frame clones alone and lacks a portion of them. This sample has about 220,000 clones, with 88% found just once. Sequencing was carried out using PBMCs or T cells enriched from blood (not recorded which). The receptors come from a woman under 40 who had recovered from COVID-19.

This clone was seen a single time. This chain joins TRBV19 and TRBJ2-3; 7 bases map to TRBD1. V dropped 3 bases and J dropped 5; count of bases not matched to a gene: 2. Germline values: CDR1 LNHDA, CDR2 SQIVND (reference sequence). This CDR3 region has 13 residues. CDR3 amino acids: CASSIDRVDTQYF. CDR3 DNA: TGTGCCAGTAGTATCGACAGGGTAGATACGCAGTATTTT.

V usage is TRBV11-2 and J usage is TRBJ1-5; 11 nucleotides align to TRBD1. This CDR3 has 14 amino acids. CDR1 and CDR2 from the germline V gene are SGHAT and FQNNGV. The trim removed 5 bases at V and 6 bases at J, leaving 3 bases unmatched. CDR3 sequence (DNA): TGTGCCAGCAGCGGACAGGGGGCCGGTCAGCCCCAGCATTTT. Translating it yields CASSGQGAGQPQHF.

The DNA for the CDR3 is TGTGCCAGCAGCTTGGGACAGGGGGCCTACAATGAGCAGTTCTTC. Translation: CASSLGQGAYNEQFF. The gene calls are TRBV7-7 and TRBJ2-1, with 11 bases matching TRBD1. Trimming removed 3 bases from V and 2 bases from J; junction bases left unmatched: 0. From germline, CDR1 is SSHAT and CDR2 FNYEAQ (reference sequence). The CDR3 loop spans 15 amino acids.

In DNA form, the CDR3 reads TGTGCCAGCAGTTTAACGGCGGGGAGCACAGATACGCAGTATTTT. Translating it yields CASSLTAGSTDTQYF. This chain uses TRBV27 with TRBJ2-3, with D perhaps TRBD2 (6 bases). V was shortened by 2 bases and J by 0 bases, with 9 bases between the two germline ends. The CDR3 contains 15 residues. Germline V lookup: CDR1 MNHEY, CDR2 SMNVEV (reference sequence).

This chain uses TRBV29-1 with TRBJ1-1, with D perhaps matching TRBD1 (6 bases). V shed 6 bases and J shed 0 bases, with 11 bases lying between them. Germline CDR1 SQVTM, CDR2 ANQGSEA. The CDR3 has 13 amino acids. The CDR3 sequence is CSVRTAMNTEAFF. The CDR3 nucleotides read TGCAGCGTCCGGACAGCGATGAACACTGAAGCTTTCTTT.

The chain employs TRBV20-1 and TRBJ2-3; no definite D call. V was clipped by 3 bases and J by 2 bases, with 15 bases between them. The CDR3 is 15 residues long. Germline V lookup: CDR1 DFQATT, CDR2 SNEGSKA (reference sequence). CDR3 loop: CSASWLEEATDTQYF. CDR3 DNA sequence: TGCAGTGCTAGTTGGTTAGAAGAAGCCACAGATACGCAGTATTTT.

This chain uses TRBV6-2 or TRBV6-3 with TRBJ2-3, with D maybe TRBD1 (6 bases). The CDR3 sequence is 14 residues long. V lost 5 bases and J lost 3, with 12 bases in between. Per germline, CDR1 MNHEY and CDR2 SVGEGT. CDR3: CASSLKGDTDTQYF. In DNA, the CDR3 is TGTGCCAGCAGTCTTAAGGGGGATACAGATACGCAGTATTTT.

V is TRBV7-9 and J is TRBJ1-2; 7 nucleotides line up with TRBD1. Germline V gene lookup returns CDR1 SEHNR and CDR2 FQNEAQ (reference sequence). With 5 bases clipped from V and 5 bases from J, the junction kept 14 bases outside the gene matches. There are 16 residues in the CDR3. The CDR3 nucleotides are TGTGCCAGCAGCCCAAGTTGGGACAGAACTTTATATGGCTACACCTTC. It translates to CASSPSWDRTLYGYTF.

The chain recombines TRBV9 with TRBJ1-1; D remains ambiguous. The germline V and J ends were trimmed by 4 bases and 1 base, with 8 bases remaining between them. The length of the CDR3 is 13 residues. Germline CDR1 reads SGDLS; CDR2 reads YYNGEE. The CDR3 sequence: CASSLSGNTEAFF. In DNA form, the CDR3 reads TGTGCCAGCAGCTTATCAGGGAACACTGAAGCTTTCTTT.

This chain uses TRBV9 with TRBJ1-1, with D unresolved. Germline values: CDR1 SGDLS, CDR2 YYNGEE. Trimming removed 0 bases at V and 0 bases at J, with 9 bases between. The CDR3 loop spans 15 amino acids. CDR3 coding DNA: TGTGCCAGCAGCGTAGGGGCAGCCGTGAACACTGAAGCTTTCTTT. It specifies CASSVGAAVNTEAFF. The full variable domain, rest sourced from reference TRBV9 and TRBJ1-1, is DSGVTQTPKHLITATGQRVTLRCSPRSGDLSVYWYQQSLDQGLQFLIQYYNGEERAKGNILERFSAQQFPDLHSELNLSSLELGDSALYFCASSVGAAVNTEAFFGQGTRLTVV.

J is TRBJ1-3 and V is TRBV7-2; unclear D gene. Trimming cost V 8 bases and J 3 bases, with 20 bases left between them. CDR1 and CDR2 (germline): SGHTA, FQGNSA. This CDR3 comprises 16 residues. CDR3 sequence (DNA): TGTGCCAGCTCTGAAATACGGGGATTCGGTGGAAACACCATATATTTT. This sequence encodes CASSEIRGFGGNTIYF. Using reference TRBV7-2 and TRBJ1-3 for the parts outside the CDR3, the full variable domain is GAGVSQSPSNKVTEKGKDVELRCDPISGHTALYWYRQSLGQGLEFLIYFQGNSAPDKSGLPSDRFSAERTGGSVSTLTIQRTQQEDSAVYLCASSEIRGFGGNTIYFGEGSWLTVV.

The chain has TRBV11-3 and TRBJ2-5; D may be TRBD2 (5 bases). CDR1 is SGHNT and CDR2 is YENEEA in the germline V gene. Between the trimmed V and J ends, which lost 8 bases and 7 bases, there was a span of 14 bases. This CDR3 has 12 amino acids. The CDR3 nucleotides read TGTGCCAGCCGCGGGCCTTCAGGGACCCAGTACTTC. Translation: CASRGPSGTQYF.

For the CDR3, the DNA is TGTGCCAGCAGCGGCGGGACTAGCGGGGCCTCCTACAATGAGCAGTTCTTC. Encoded protein: CASSGGTSGASYNEQFF. This chain connects TRBV9 to TRBJ2-1, with TRBD2 identical over 13 bases. CDR3 length equals 17 residues. From germline, CDR1 is SGDLS and CDR2 YYNGEE. Trimming took 3 bases from V and 0 from J; bases not matched to a gene: 3.

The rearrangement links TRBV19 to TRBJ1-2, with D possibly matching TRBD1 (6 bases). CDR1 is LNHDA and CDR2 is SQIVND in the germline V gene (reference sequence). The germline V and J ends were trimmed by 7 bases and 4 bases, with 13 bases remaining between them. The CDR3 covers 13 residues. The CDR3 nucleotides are TGTGCCAGTATCCAAGACAGGATCTATGGCTACACCTTC. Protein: CASIQDRIYGYTF. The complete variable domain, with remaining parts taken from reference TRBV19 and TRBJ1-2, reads DGGITQSPKYLFRKEGQNVTLSCEQNLNHDAMYWYRQDPGQGLRLIYYSQIVNDFQKGDIAEGYSVSREKKESFPLTVTSAQKNPTAFYLCASIQDRIYGYTFGSGTRLTVV.

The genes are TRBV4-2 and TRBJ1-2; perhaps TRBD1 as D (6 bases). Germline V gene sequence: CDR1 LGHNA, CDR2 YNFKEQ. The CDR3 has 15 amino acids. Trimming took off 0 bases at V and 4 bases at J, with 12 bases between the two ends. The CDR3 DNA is TGTGCCAGCAGCCAAGATCTCAGGGGCACCTATGGCTACACCTTC. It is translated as CASSQDLRGTYGYTF.

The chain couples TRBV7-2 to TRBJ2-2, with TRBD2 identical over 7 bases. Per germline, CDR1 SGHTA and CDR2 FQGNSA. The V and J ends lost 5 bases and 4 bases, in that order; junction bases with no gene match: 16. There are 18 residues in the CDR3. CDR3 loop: CASSAPWVGSSGTGELFF. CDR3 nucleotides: TGTGCCAGCAGCGCCCCCTGGGTGGGGTCTAGCGGCACCGGGGAGCTGTTTTTT.

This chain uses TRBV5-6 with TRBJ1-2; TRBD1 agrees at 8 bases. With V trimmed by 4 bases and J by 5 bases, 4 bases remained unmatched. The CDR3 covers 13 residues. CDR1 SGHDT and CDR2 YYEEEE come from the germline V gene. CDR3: CASSMDRAYGYTF. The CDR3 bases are TGTGCCAGCAGCATGGACAGGGCGTATGGCTACACCTTC. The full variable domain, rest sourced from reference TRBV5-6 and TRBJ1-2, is DAGVTQSPTHLIKTRGQQVTLRCSPKSGHDTVSWYQQALGQGPQFIFQYYEEEERQRGNFPDRFSGHQFPNYSSELNVNALLLGDSALYLCASSMDRAYGYTFGSGTRLTVV.

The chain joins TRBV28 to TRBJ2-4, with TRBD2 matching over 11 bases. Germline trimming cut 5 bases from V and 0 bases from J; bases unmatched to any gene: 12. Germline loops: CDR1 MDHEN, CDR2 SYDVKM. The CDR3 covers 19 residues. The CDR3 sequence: CASSPTSGEFTLAKNIQYF. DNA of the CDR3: TGTGCCAGCAGTCCGACTAGCGGGGAGTTTACCCTAGCCAAAAACATTCAGTACTTC.